These T cell receptor beta chains were read from a single sample in a study of PD-1 blockade in classical Hodgkin lymphoma. The method was immunoSEQ multiplex PCR; TCRdb's version includes in-frame clones alone and lacks a portion of them. The table lists about 97,000 clones, roughly 83% of them singletons, with 10% to 15% in the top ten. The input for sequencing was peripheral blood mononuclear cells (PBMCs), taken at baseline. These receptors were collected from a human donor with classical Hodgkin lymphoma. Each CDR3 is given with its conserved first and last residue. D genes are given only for firm matches. The size of a clone is reported for some rows only, either as once, few or many, or as a class for expanded clones.

-,-,TRBV28,TRBJ1-1,CASRTNPGVAFF,TGTGCCAGCAGGACGAACCCGGGAGTAGCTTTCTTT
once,TRBD1,TRBV6-5,TRBJ2-7,CASSYGQGSYEQYF,TGTGCCAGCAGTTACGGACAGGGCTCCTACGAGCAGTACTTC
-,-,TRBV6-5,TRBJ2-1,CASSLRTVSYNEQFF,TGTGCCAGCAGTTTACGGACGGTTTCCTACAATGAGCAGTTCTTC
-,-,TRBV7-9,TRBJ2-7,CASSPVTWEQYF,TGTGCCAGCAGCCCAGTCACATGGGAGCAGTACTTC
-,-,TRBV6-5,TRBJ2-4,CASSRDRGNIQYF,TGTGCCAGCAGCCGCGATAGGGGGAACATTCAGTACTTC
-,TRBD2,TRBV19,TRBJ2-7,CASSLAGGYEQYF,TGTGCCAGTAGTTTAGCGGGAGGATACGAGCAGTACTTC
once,-,TRBV19,TRBJ2-2,CASSIGVSAEARDTMNTGELFF,TGTGCCAGTAGTATTGGGGTCAGCGCGGAGGCTCGGGACACAATGAACACCGGGGAGCTGTTTTTT
-,-,TRBV28,TRBJ2-7,CASSPNYEQYF,TGTGCCAGCAGTCCTAACTACGAGCAGTACTTC
-,-,TRBV5-1,TRBJ2-7,CASSLGWGQSYEQYF,TGCGCCAGCAGCTTGGGTTGGGGGCAGTCCTACGAGCAGTACTTC
-,-,TRBV7-3,TRBJ2-2,CASSLDRTTGELFF,TGTGCCAGCAGCTTAGACAGGACCACCGGGGAGCTGTTTTTT
few,TRBD2,TRBV2,TRBJ2-3,CASSLAGTDTQYF,TGTGCCAGCAGCTTAGCGGGGACAGATACGCAGTATTTT
few,TRBD1,TRBV12-5,TRBJ1-2,CASGLHTGVGYTF,TGTGCTAGTGGGCTCCACACAGGGGTCGGCTACACCTTC
-,-,TRBV11-3,TRBJ1-1,CASSARGVTEAFF,TGTGCCAGCAGCGCGAGGGGGGTTACTGAAGCTTTCTTT
-,TRBD1,TRBV9,TRBJ2-1,CASSAGGKSYNEQFF,TGTGCCAGCAGCGCAGGGGGCAAGTCCTACAATGAGCAGTTCTTC
-,TRBD2,TRBV19,TRBJ2-2,CASSKSAGGELFF,TGTGCCAGTAGTAAGTCAGCGGGAGGGGAGCTGTTTTTT
-,TRBD2,TRBV9,TRBJ2-1,CASSGSAGLTYNEQFF,TGTGCCAGCAGCGGGTCAGCGGGGCTCACCTACAATGAGCAGTTCTTC
-,-,TRBV10-3,TRBJ2-7,CAISESTATYEQYF,TGTGCCATCAGTGAGTCGACGGCGACCTACGAGCAGTACTTC
once,-,TRBV7-9,TRBJ2-3,CASTQISSDTQYF,TGTGCCAGCACCCAAATCTCGAGCGATACGCAGTATTTT